These 28 T cell receptor beta chains originate from one sample sequenced in a study of shared clonotypes between healthy human individuals (dated by TCRdb to 2020 to 2022). The method behind the library was the immunoSEQ multiplex PCR assay. The table was pulled from immuneACCESS by TCRdb, which kept in-frame rearrangements only. Such tables lose some clones; where checked, under half of the loss comes from unresolved V genes, and the rest has no known cause. The sample table holds more than 2 million clones, of which about 95% were seen once. Of the sample, roughly 0.13% is held by the ten largest clones. The sample consisted of naive CD4+ T cells sorted from blood. According to the study, the label for this sample's cell subset or site signals: CD45RA+ positively selected. Receptor source: a man aged 18 to 30 in good health.

The chain is built from TRBV29-1 and TRBJ2-1, with TRBD2 identical over 8 bases. J gave up 6 bases and V 5 bases, and 6 bases lay outside the gene matches. The CDR3 spans 13 residues. Germline V lookup: CDR1 SQVTM, CDR2 ANQGSEA. DNA of the CDR3: TGCAGCGTTCCACTACTAGCGGCCAATGAGCAGTTCTTC. Its translation is CSVPLLAANEQFF.

This sequence joins TRBV13 and TRBJ2-7, with TRBD1 as a possible D gene (6 bases). The CDR3 contains 15 residues. Trimming cost V 5 bases and J 4 bases, with 18 bases left between them. CDR1 is PRHDT and CDR2 is FYEKMQ in the germline V gene (reference sequence). DNA of the CDR3: TGTGCCAGCAGCCGCGCAGGGGAACGGCCATACGAGCAGTACTTC. Translated, it gives CASSRAGERPYEQYF.

J is TRBJ1-3 and V is TRBV30; D gene unclear. The CDR3 covers 15 residues. In germline, CDR1 is GTSNPN, CDR2 SVGIG (reference sequence). The V and J ends lost 4 bases and 2 bases respectively, with 15 bases between them. The CDR3 nucleotides are TGTGCCTGGAAAAACCGGGAGTTCACTGGAAACACCATATATTTT. Its protein is CAWKNREFTGNTIYF.

This clone was counted a single time. The chain couples TRBV9 to TRBJ1-3, with 7 bases that match TRBD1. The CDR3 consists of 15 residues. In germline, CDR1 is SGDLS, CDR2 YYNGEE. V lost 4 bases, J lost 4 bases, and 8 bases stayed unmatched. The CDR3 DNA is TGTGCCAGCAGCCCTACGACAGGGACAGGAAACACCATATATTTT. Protein sequence: CASSPTTGTGNTIYF. Variable domain in full (rest from reference TRBV9 and TRBJ1-3): DSGVTQTPKHLITATGQRVTLRCSPRSGDLSVYWYQQSLDQGLQFLIQYYNGEERAKGNILERFSAQQFPDLHSELNLSSLELGDSALYFCASSPTTGTGNTIYFGEGSWLTVV.

On this clone itself: This specimen includes other DNA sequences encoding the same CDR3. The chain links TRBV9 to TRBJ1-6; TRBD1 matches 8 bases. The germline V gene has CDR1 SGDLS and CDR2 YYNGEE. V lost 2 bases, J lost 5 bases, and 0 bases stayed unmatched. The CDR3 consists of 14 residues. The DNA of the CDR3 is TGTGCCAGCAGCGTGACAGGGGATAATTCACCCCTCCACTTT. Its protein product is CASSVTGDNSPLHF.

The rearrangement uses TRBV7-2 and TRBJ2-5; 7 bases match TRBD1. J was trimmed by 3 bases and V by 5 bases; bases with no gene match: 12. Per germline, CDR1 SGHTA and CDR2 FQGNSA. The CDR3 covers 16 residues. The CDR3 DNA reads as TGTGCCAGCAGCCCCACCGTCCCGGGACAGAAAGAGACCCAGTACTTC. Encoded protein: CASSPTVPGQKETQYF.

This CDR3 reads CASSLGDRGNQETQYF. DNA for the CDR3: TGTGCCAGCAGCTTAGGTGACAGGGGGAATCAAGAGACCCAGTACTTC. The chain combines TRBV11-2 with TRBJ2-5, with 9 bases identical to TRBD1. Trimming took 1 base from V and 2 from J; bases not matched to a gene: 5. This CDR3 has 16 amino acids. Germline V gene sequence: CDR1 SGHAT, CDR2 FQNNGV. Combining the CDR3 with reference TRBV11-2 and TRBJ2-5 gives the whole variable domain EAGVAQSPRYKIIEKRQSVAFWCNPISGHATLYWYQQILGQGPKLLIQFQNNGVVDDSQLPKDRFSAERLKGVDSTLKIQPAKLEDSAVYLCASSLGDRGNQETQYFGPGTRLLVL.

The chain recombines TRBV5-1 with TRBJ1-3; D possibly corresponds to TRBD1 (5 bases). CDR1 is SGHRS and CDR2 is YFSETQ in the germline V gene. CDR3 length: 17 amino acids. V lost 0 bases and J lost 2, with 15 bases in between. This chain's CDR3 is CASSLDVVRAPGNTIYF. In DNA form, the CDR3 reads TGCGCCAGCAGCTTGGACGTGGTCAGGGCTCCTGGAAACACCATATATTTT.

This rearrangement joins TRBV6-6 to TRBJ2-3; no reliable D call. Germline V gives CDR1 MNHNY, CDR2 SVGAGI (reference sequence). This CDR3 spans 16 amino acids. Trimming stripped 2 bases from V and 2 bases from J, with 14 bases between. The CDR3 DNA reads as TGTGCCAGCAGTTACCCCCGTCATCCGGACACAGATACGCAGTATTTT. This codes for CASSYPRHPDTDTQYF.

This clone was observed a single time. The rearrangement uses TRBV11-2 and TRBJ2-4; the D is unclear. CDR1 is SGHAT, CDR2 FQNNGV, per germline. The CDR3 covers 15 residues. Trimming pared 4 bases from V and 0 bases from J, leaving 10 bases between. DNA of the CDR3: TGTGCCAGCAGCTCCCTCGAGTTAGCCAAAAACATTCAGTACTTC. Amino acids: CASSSLELAKNIQYF.

The chain carries TRBV28 and TRBJ2-3; D possibly corresponds to TRBD2 (5 bases). Germline CDR1 is MDHEN and CDR2 is SYDVKM. This CDR3 has 16 amino acids. Trimming removed 5 bases from V and 2 bases from J, with 17 bases in between. The CDR3: CASSNGLAILTDTQYF. The CDR3 coding sequence is TGTGCCAGCAGTAATGGACTGGCTATCCTCACAGATACGCAGTATTTT.

The CDR3 protein is CASSFRGERGIEQFF. The CDR3 coding sequence is TGTGCCAGCAGCTTTAGGGGGGAAAGGGGTATTGAGCAGTTCTTC. The gene calls are TRBV11-3 and TRBJ2-1; D may match TRBD1 or TRBD2 (6 bases each). With 3 bases removed from V and 9 bases from J, the gap between germline ends came to 18 bases. This CDR3 has 15 residues. Per germline, CDR1 SGHNT and CDR2 YENEEA.

This clone appeared a single time. The chain has TRBV4-1 and TRBJ2-1; TRBD2 might be the D (7 bases). This CDR3 has 16 amino acids. Per germline, CDR1 MGHRA and CDR2 YSYEKL. Between the trimmed V and J ends, which lost 1 base and 2 bases, there was a span of 12 bases. This CDR3 reads CASSQGGGAPYNEQFF. The DNA of the CDR3 is TGCGCCAGCAGCCAAGGCGGGGGCGCTCCCTACAATGAGCAGTTCTTC.

The chain joins TRBV5-4 to TRBJ2-2; maybe TRBD1 (5 bases). V lost 2 bases and J 4 bases, leaving 12 bases between the germline ends. Germline values: CDR1 SGHNT, CDR2 YYREEE (reference sequence). The CDR3 has 15 residues. CDR3: CASSFPDRSTGELFF. In DNA form, the CDR3 reads TGTGCCAGCAGCTTCCCCGACAGAAGCACCGGGGAGCTGTTTTTT.

Only one count was recorded for this clone. This sequence joins TRBV6-4 and TRBJ1-1, with a possible D match to TRBD1 (5 bases). Germline V CDR1 and CDR2: MRHNA, SNTAGT. The CDR3 has 12 amino acids. DNA of the CDR3: TGTGGCACGGATGGGGGAAACACTGAAGCTTTCTTT. Its protein product is CGTDGGNTEAFF.

The chain couples TRBV2 to TRBJ1-2; D uncertain. Deletions cut 1 base from V and 7 bases from J, with 10 bases between. Germline V gene sequence: CDR1 SNHLY, CDR2 FYNNEI. CDR3 size: 13 residues. The CDR3 is CASSEGQVLGYTF. The CDR3 bases are TGTGCCAGCAGTGAAGGTCAGGTGCTTGGCTACACCTTC. Full variable domain (rest looked up from reference TRBV2 and TRBJ1-2): EPEVTQTPSHQVTQMGQEVILRCVPISNHLYFYWYRQILGQKVEFLVSFYNNEISEKSEIFDDQFSVERPDGSNFTLKIRSTKLEDSAMYFCASSEGQVLGYTFGSGTRLTVV.

The gene calls are TRBV19 and TRBJ1-5; D unresolved. Germline CDR1 reads LNHDA; CDR2 reads SQIVND (reference sequence). V lost 1 base and J 5 bases, leaving 6 bases between the germline ends. CDR3 length: 13 amino acids. CDR3 region: CASSIGPDQPQHF. The CDR3 DNA sequence: TGTGCCAGTAGTATAGGGCCGGATCAGCCCCAGCATTTT. Combining the CDR3 with reference TRBV19 and TRBJ1-5 gives the whole variable domain DGGITQSPKYLFRKEGQNVTLSCEQNLNHDAMYWYRQDPGQGLRLIYYSQIVNDFQKGDIAEGYSVSREKKESFPLTVTSAQKNPTAFYLCASSIGPDQPQHFGDGTRLSIL.

The rearrangement uses TRBV6-6 and TRBJ1-4; no clear D. This CDR3 has 14 amino acids. Trimming shortened V by 1 base and J by 3 bases, and 6 bases separated the two germline ends. Germline values: CDR1 MNHNY, CDR2 SVGAGI (reference sequence). This CDR3 reads CASSYYGPNEKLFF. The DNA for the CDR3 is TGTGCCAGCAGTTACTACGGCCCTAATGAAAAACTGTTTTTT.

This clone was detected only once. J is TRBJ1-4 and V is TRBV5-6; 8 bases are shared with TRBD1. V trimming: 1 base; J trimming: 7 bases; junction bases outside the gene matches: 3. CDR1 is SGHDT and CDR2 is YYEEEE in the germline V gene. The CDR3 has 14 residues. Here the CDR3 DNA reads TGTGCCAGCAGCTTGAAACAGGGGGGTGAAAAACTGTTTTTT. It is translated as CASSLKQGGEKLFF.

V and J are TRBV29-1 and TRBJ2-1; no reliable D call. The V gene lost 2 bases and the J gene lost 0 bases, with 14 bases spanning the gap. In germline, CDR1 is SQVTM, CDR2 ANQGSEA. The CDR3 runs 16 residues. CDR3 bases: TGCAGCGTTGAATTGGCCAGCCTCTCCTCCTACAATGAGCAGTTCTTC. Translated, it gives CSVELASLSSYNEQFF.

Comments on this clone: This sample includes further DNA sequences coding for the same CDR3. The rearrangement uses TRBV5-4 and TRBJ2-1; 9 bases agree with TRBD1. Germline values: CDR1 SGHNT, CDR2 YYREEE (reference sequence). This CDR3 is built from 15 residues. Trimming cost V 4 bases and J 4 bases; bases outside gene matches: 6. The CDR3 here is CASSQDRGTYNEQFF. The DNA for the CDR3 is TGTGCCAGCAGCCAAGACAGGGGGACATACAATGAGCAGTTCTTC.

This CDR3 is CASSDWGAAKNIQYF. CDR3 bases: TGCGCCAGCAGTGACTGGGGGGCGGCCAAAAACATTCAGTACTTC. The V call is TRBV10-2, the J call TRBJ2-4; the D gene could be TRBD1 or TRBD2 (6 bases each). From germline, CDR1 is WSHSY and CDR2 SAAADI. The length of the CDR3 is 15 residues. V gave up 3 bases and J gave up 1 base, with 10 bases separating them.

This sequence joins TRBV6-5 and TRBJ2-5; 9 bases agree with TRBD2. The CDR3 is made up of 16 amino acids. Per germline, CDR1 MNHEY and CDR2 SVGAGI. V was pared by 0 bases and J by 2 bases, with 4 bases of the junction left unmatched. CDR3 protein: CASSYSASGGQETQYF. The CDR3 bases are TGTGCCAGCAGTTACTCGGCGAGCGGGGGGCAAGAGACCCAGTACTTC.

This chain connects TRBV18 to TRBJ1-5; D gene ambiguous. CDR1 is KGHSH and CDR2 is LQKENI in the germline V gene. Trimming stripped 6 bases from V and 8 bases from J, with 14 bases between. The CDR3 has 13 residues. CDR3 in amino acids: CASSPGLTKPQHF. Here the CDR3 DNA reads TGTGCCAGCTCCCCCGGGCTGACCAAGCCCCAGCATTTT. The full variable domain, rest sourced from reference TRBV18 and TRBJ1-5, is NAGVMQNPRHLVRRRGQEARLRCSPMKGHSHVYWYRQLPEEGLKFMVYLQKENIIDESGMPKERFSAEFPKEGPSILRIQQVVRGDSAAYFCASSPGLTKPQHFGDGTRLSIL.

Only one count was recorded for this clone. V gene TRBV15 combines with J gene TRBJ2-5, with TRBD1 matching 7 bases. The CDR3 extends over 18 amino acids. Germline assignment: CDR1 LNHNV and CDR2 YYDKDF (reference sequence). V lost 2 bases and J lost 2; bases outside the gene matches: 14. This CDR3 reads CATSRRKLQGIGQETQYF. The CDR3 coding sequence is TGTGCCACCAGCAGACGGAAGCTACAGGGGATCGGACAAGAGACCCAGTACTTC.

This chain connects TRBV6-5 to TRBJ1-1, with a weak D call TRBD1 (5 bases). The germline CDR1 and CDR2 sequences are MNHEY and SVGAGI. V lost 7 bases to trimming and J lost 4 bases, with 7 bases between them. This CDR3 spans 11 amino acids. This CDR3 reads CASNRFTEAFF. The DNA for the CDR3 is TGTGCCAGCAACAGGTTCACTGAAGCTTTCTTT.

The chain links TRBV5-4 to TRBJ1-3, with TRBD1 as a possible D gene (5 bases). Trimming shortened V by 0 bases and J by 4 bases, and 14 bases separated the two germline ends. This CDR3 spans 16 amino acids. The germline V gene has CDR1 SGHNT and CDR2 YYREEE (reference sequence). CDR3 amino acids: CASSLGRGSEGNTIYF. The CDR3 nucleotides are TGTGCCAGCAGCTTGGGTCGGGGCTCGGAAGGAAACACCATATATTTT. Full variable domain (rest looked up from reference TRBV5-4 and TRBJ1-3): ETGVTQSPTHLIKTRGQQVTLRCSSQSGHNTVSWYQQALGQGPQFIFQYYREEENGRGNFPPRFSGLQFPNYSSELNVNALELDDSALYLCASSLGRGSEGNTIYFGEGSWLTVV.

This rearrangement joins TRBV6-1 to TRBJ2-3, with D perhaps matching TRBD2 (6 bases). The germline V gene has CDR1 MNHNS and CDR2 SASEGT. The V end was cut by 3 bases, the J end by 4 bases, with 20 bases between. This CDR3 is built from 17 residues. The CDR3 bases are TGTGCCAGCAGTGACCACACGGGACTTTCCGTCCCAGATACGCAGTATTTT. Amino acid sequence: CASSDHTGLSVPDTQYF.